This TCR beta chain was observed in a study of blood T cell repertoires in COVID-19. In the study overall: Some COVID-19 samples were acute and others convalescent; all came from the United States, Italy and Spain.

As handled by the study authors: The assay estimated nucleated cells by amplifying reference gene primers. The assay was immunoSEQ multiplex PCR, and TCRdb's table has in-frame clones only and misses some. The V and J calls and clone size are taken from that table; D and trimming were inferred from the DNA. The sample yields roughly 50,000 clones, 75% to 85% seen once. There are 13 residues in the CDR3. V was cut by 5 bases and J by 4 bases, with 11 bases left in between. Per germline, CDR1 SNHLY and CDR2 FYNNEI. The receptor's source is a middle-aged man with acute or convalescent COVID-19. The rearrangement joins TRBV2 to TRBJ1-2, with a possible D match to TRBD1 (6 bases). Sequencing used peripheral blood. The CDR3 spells CASSSGQSYGYTF. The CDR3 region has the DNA TGTGCCAGCAGTTCCGGACAGAGCTATGGCTACACCTTC.